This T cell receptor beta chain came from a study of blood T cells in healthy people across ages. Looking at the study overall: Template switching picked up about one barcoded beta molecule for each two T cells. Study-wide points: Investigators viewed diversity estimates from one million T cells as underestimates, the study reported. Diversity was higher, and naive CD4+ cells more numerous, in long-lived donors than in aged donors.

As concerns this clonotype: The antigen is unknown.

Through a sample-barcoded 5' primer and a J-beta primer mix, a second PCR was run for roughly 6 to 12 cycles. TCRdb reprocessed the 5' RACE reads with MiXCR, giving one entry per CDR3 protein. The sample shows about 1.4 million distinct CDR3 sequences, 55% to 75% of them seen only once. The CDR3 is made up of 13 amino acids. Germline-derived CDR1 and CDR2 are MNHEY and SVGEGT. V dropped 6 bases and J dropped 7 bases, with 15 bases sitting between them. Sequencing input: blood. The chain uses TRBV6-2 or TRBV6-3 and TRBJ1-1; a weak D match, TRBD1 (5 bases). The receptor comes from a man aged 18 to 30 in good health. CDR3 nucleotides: TGTGCCAGCAGCCCGACGGGGGGGAGTGAAGCTTTCTTT. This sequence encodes CASSPTGGSEAFF.